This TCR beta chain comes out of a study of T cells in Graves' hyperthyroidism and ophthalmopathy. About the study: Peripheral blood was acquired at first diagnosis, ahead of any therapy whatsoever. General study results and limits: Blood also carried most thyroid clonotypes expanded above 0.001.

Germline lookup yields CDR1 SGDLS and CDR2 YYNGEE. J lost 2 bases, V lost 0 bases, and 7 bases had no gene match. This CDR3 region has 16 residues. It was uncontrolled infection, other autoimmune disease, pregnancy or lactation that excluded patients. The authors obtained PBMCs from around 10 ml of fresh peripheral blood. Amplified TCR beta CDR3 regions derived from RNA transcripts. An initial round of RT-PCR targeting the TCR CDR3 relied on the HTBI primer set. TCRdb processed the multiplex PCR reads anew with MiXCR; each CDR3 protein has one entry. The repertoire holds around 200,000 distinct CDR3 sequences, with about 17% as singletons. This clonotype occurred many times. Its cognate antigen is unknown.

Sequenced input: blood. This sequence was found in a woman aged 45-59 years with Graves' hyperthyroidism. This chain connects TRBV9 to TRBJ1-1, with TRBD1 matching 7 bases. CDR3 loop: CASSVGLTGANTEAFF. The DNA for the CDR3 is TGTGCCAGCAGCGTAGGCCTTACAGGGGCCAACACTGAAGCTTTCTTT.